A selection of T cell receptor beta chains follows, all from one sample in a study of T cells in Graves' hyperthyroidism and ophthalmopathy. One entry per CDR3 protein, called by TCRdb with MiXCR from the multiplex PCR reads. There are 350,000 or so distinct CDR3 sequences in the sample; around a sixth occur only once, and 15% to 18% lies in the top ten. Sequencing was done on a sample of blood. The source is a woman in her thirties or forties with Graves' ophthalmopathy. The CDR3 runs from the conserved cysteine through the conserved F or W. D genes are given only for firm matches. Not all rows give a size; the values are once, few, many and, for expanded clones, a class.

>TRBV6-5|TRBD1|TRBJ2-5|NA
TGTGCCAGCAGTTACAGGACAGGGGGCGGCTTTGAGACCCAGTACTTC
CASSYRTGGGFETQYF
>TRBV6-1|NA|TRBJ1-5|many
TGTGCCAGCAGTCCCGAGTTCTTTAATCAGCCCCAGCATTTT
CASSPEFFNQPQHF
>TRBV2|NA|TRBJ1-3|many
TGTGCCAGCAGTGAAGCGCCAGGGATCTCTGGAAACACCATATATTTT
CASSEAPGISGNTIYF
>TRBV4-1|NA|TRBJ1-5|many
TGCGCCAGCAGCCAAGACGGGGAGCCCCAGCATTTT
CASSQDGEPQHF
>TRBV6-5|NA|TRBJ2-7|many
TGTGCCAGCAGTTACTCGATTGTACCCTTCTACGAGCAGTACTTC
CASSYSIVPFYEQYF
>TRBV28|NA|TRBJ2-7|NA
TGTGCCAGCAGTGCCAAAGACTGGTGGTACTCCTACGAGCAGTACTTC
CASSAKDWWYSYEQYF
>TRBV27|NA|TRBJ1-2|many
TGTGCCAGCAGTTTCACAATGACTAGTGGCTACACCTTC
CASSFTMTSGYTF
>TRBV20-1|NA|TRBJ2-5|many
TGCAGTGCTAAGACCGGGGCAGGGGCTTTCATGGCCCAGTACTTC
CSAKTGAGAFMAQYF
>TRBV28|TRBD1|TRBJ1-1|NA
TGTGCCAGCAGTTCCCCCGGGACAGGGGGCAGGGAAGCTTTCTTT
CASSSPGTGGREAFF
>TRBV2|TRBD2|TRBJ2-2|many
TGTGCCAGGACTAGCGGGTCTGGGGAGCTGTTTTTT
CARTSGSGELFF
>TRBV19|TRBD2|TRBJ2-5|NA
TGTGCCAGTAGGGGACTAGCGGAGACCCAGTACTTC
CASRGLAETQYF
>TRBV28|NA|TRBJ2-5|many
TGTGCCAGCAGAGGCTACCTAGAGACCCAGTACTTC
CASRGYLETQYF
>TRBV28|TRBD2|TRBJ2-3|many
TGTGCCAGCAGGGTAGCGGGAGGATTCACAGATACGCAGTATTTT
CASRVAGGFTDTQYF
>TRBV5-4|TRBD1|TRBJ2-7|many
TGTGCCAGCAGCAGTTCCGTTCGGGACAGCTCGTTACAGCAGTACTTC
CASSSSVRDSSLQQYF
>TRBV4-1|TRBD1|TRBJ2-7|many
TGCGCCAGCAGCCAAGTTGCAGGGGGCAGCTACGAGCAGTACTTC
CASSQVAGGSYEQYF
>TRBV12-3/TRBV12-4|NA|TRBJ1-2|few
TGTGCCAGCACTGGGGTCAGGGCAAACTATGGCTACATCTTC
CASTGVRANYGYIF
>TRBV29-1|NA|TRBJ2-7|many
TGCAGACACCGACAGGATTACTCCTACGAGCAGTACTTC
CRHRQDYSYEQYF
>TRBV6-1|NA|TRBJ1-5|NA
TGTGCCAGCAGCCGCGCAGCTGGCAATCAGCCCCAGCATTTT
CASSRAAGNQPQHF
>TRBV11-2|TRBD1|TRBJ1-5|many
TGTGCCAGCAGCTCGCTACAGGGGGCCCATCAGCCCCAGCATTTT
CASSSLQGAHQPQHF
>TRBV6-5|NA|TRBJ2-7|many
TGTGCCAGCAGGGCCGACTGGGCGGGCTACGAGCAGTACTTC
CASRADWAGYEQYF
>TRBV20-1|TRBD2|TRBJ2-5|few
TGCAGTGCTAGATCCCTCCAGGGACTAGCGGGAGGGGTAGAGACCCAGTACTTC
CSARSLQGLAGGVETQYF
>TRBV6-5|NA|TRBJ1-6|many
TGTGCCAGCACCTATTCTAGTGGAGAGGGCTCACCCCTCCACTTT
CASTYSSGEGSPLHF
>TRBV6-4|NA|TRBJ2-2|many
TGTGCCAGCAGTGACTCGATTGGTCCCGGGGAGCTGTTTTTT
CASSDSIGPGELFF
>TRBV10-3|NA|TRBJ2-7|many
TGTGCCATCAGTGAGTCGATAGTCCCGGCCTACGAGCAGTACTTC
CAISESIVPAYEQYF
>TRBV2|NA|TRBJ2-5|NA
TGTGCCAGCAGGGACCCAGGGACACCCCAAGAGACCCAGTACTTC
CASRDPGTPQETQYF
>TRBV12-3/TRBV12-4|NA|TRBJ1-5|many
TGTGCCAGCAGTTCGGGACACGGTAGCAATCAGCCCCAGCATTTT
CASSSGHGSNQPQHF
>TRBV15|NA|TRBJ2-5|NA
TGTGCCACCAGCAGCCCGACTAGAACGGGGGAGACCCAGTACTTC
CATSSPTRTGETQYF
>TRBV6-5|NA|TRBJ1-5|many
TGTGCCAGCAGTTACTCTTCCCCGGGGGTTGGACAGCCCCAGCATTTT
CASSYSSPGVGQPQHF
>TRBV6-1|TRBD1|TRBJ1-1|many
TGTGCCAGCAGGAGGGCCGGGACAGGGGGGAACACTGAAGCTTTCTTT
CASRRAGTGGNTEAFF
>TRBV6-1|NA|TRBJ2-4|many
TGTGCCAGCAGTCGGGGAAACATTCAGTACTTC
CASSRGNIQYF
>TRBV28|TRBD2|TRBJ2-1|many
TGTGCCAGCAGTTTCCCCCCTGGGACTAGCGGGGGGTTGAGTGGATACAATGAGCAGTTCTTC
CASSFPPGTSGGLSGYNEQFF
>TRBV20-1|TRBD1|TRBJ1-1|many
TGCAGTGCAGAACGGACAGGGGCGTACACTGAAGCTTTCTTT
CSAERTGAYTEAFF
>TRBV6-5|NA|TRBJ1-5|many
TGTGCCAGCAGTTACTCGATGGGGGATCAGCCCCAGCATTTT
CASSYSMGDQPQHF
>TRBV6-2/TRBV6-3|TRBD2|TRBJ2-2|many
TGTGCCAGCAGTTACTCGACTGGCGGGAGCGGGGAGCTGTTTTTT
CASSYSTGGSGELFF
>TRBV6-1|NA|TRBJ2-7|many
TGTGCCAGCAGTGAAGTTAACGCAGGACGGACATTCCCTGGCTCCTACGAGCAGTACTTC
CASSEVNAGRTFPGSYEQYF
>TRBV29-1|NA|TRBJ1-1|many
TGCAGCGTTGAAGGAGGAGGGGAAACTGAAGCTTTCTTT
CSVEGGGETEAFF
>TRBV2|NA|TRBJ1-1|many
TGTGCCAGTATAGACCCGAACACTGAAGCTTTCTTT
CASIDPNTEAFF
>TRBV7-2|TRBD2|TRBJ2-7|many
TGTGCCAGCGGACTAGCGGGAGGGCCAGGGTACGAGCAGTACTTC
CASGLAGGPGYEQYF
>TRBV28|TRBD1|TRBJ2-5|many
TGTGCCAGCAGTCCGGGACAGCCTCGAGAGACCCAGTACTTC
CASSPGQPRETQYF
>TRBV6-1|NA|TRBJ2-4|few
TGTGCCAGCACCGAAGGGTACCCCAAAAACATTCAGTACTTC
CASTEGYPKNIQYF
>TRBV5-6|NA|TRBJ1-2|many
TGTGCCAGCAGCTACCCCGACAGACTCTATGGCTACACCTTC
CASSYPDRLYGYTF
>TRBV20-1|TRBD1|TRBJ1-2|many
TGCAGTGCTAACACGCGCTTGACAGGGAACTATGGCTACACCTTC
CSANTRLTGNYGYTF
>TRBV6-2/TRBV6-3|NA|TRBJ2-7|many
TGTGCCAGCAGTCCATGGCCGGGACCCCAGTCTGGGGAGCAGTACTTC
CASSPWPGPQSGEQYF
>TRBV30|NA|TRBJ1-1|many
TGTGCCTGGAGTGGGGACGGGGCTATGGCTTTCTTT
CAWSGDGAMAFF
>TRBV10-3|TRBD1|TRBJ2-7|once
TGTGCCATCGGGACAGGGGGCTCCTACGAGCAGTACTTC
CAIGTGGSYEQYF
>TRBV27|TRBD1|TRBJ1-2|many
TGTGCCAGCAGTCGACAGGGGACAGGGCTCTATGGCTACACCTTC
CASSRQGTGLYGYTF
>TRBV15|TRBD1|TRBJ2-7|many
TGTGCCACCAGCAGAGACTCGACAGGGTACTACGAGCAGTACTTC
CATSRDSTGYYEQYF
>TRBV12-3/TRBV12-4|TRBD2|TRBJ2-2|NA
TGTGCCAGCAAAGCGGGAGGGCCCACCGGGGAGCTGTTTTTT
CASKAGGPTGELFF